This TCR beta chain originates from a study of monozygotic twins with inflammatory bowel disease. No DNA is given; TCRdb re-called the 5' RACE reads and lists each CDR3 protein once. The listing records about 170,000 distinct CDR3 sequences. Germline V gives CDR1 MNHEY, CDR2 SMNVEV (reference sequence). The CDR3 has 15 amino acids. V is TRBV27 and J is TRBJ2-1; TCRdb indicates TRBD2, and absent DNA this call remains unverified. This clonotype originated in a human donor with ulcerative colitis or Crohn's disease, or a healthy co-twin of an affected twin (not recorded which). Material: blood. CDR3 residues: CASSLLQSGMGEQFF.